The 6 T cell receptor beta chains below all came from one sample that was sequenced in a study of blood T cell repertoires in COVID-19. The data were produced by immunoSEQ multiplex PCR, yet TCRdb's version contains in-frame clones alone and is incomplete. The table shows around 300,000 clones, with around 90% occurring only once. The sequenced sample consisted of PBMCs or T cells enriched from blood (not recorded which). The receptors originated from a woman in her forties or fifties who had recovered from COVID-19.

The chain joins TRBV3-1 (or the pseudogene TRBV3-2) to TRBJ1-6, with D unresolved. V was clipped by 5 bases and J by 5 bases, with 13 bases between them. The CDR3 contains 15 residues. CDR1 is LGHDT, CDR2 YNNKEL, per germline (reference sequence). The DNA of the CDR3 is TGTGCCAGCAGCTCCGAGGGTATCGATAATTCACCCCTCCACTTT. Translating gives CASSSEGIDNSPLHF.

V and J are TRBV18 and TRBJ1-2, with no clear D. The ends were cut back, 2 bases at V and 3 bases at J, with 7 bases in the middle. From germline, CDR1 is KGHSH and CDR2 LQKENI. The CDR3 contains 13 residues. CDR3: CASSPSIDYGYTF. As DNA, the CDR3 is TGTGCCAGCTCACCATCAATAGACTATGGCTACACCTTC.

V gene TRBV2 combines with J gene TRBJ2-1; D gene unclear. Germline lookup yields CDR1 SNHLY and CDR2 FYNNEI. CDR3 length equals 14 residues. Deletions cut 1 base from V and 0 bases from J, with 4 bases between. CDR3 nucleotides: TGTGCCAGCAGTGAAGGCGGCTCCTACAATGAGCAGTTCTTC. Its translation: CASSEGGSYNEQFF.

This chain uses TRBV4-2 with TRBJ2-7; possibly TRBD2 for D (5 bases). This CDR3 has 15 amino acids. CDR1 and CDR2 from the germline V gene are LGHNA and YNFKEQ. V gave up 2 bases and J gave up 6 bases, with 17 bases separating them. The CDR3 is CASSQSGGGMGEQYF. As DNA, the CDR3 is TGTGCCAGCAGCCAAAGCGGAGGCGGTATGGGCGAGCAGTACTTC.

The rearrangement joins TRBV18 to TRBJ1-5, with D perhaps TRBD1 (5 bases). Trimming took 6 bases from V and 0 from J, leaving 9 bases between them. The CDR3 contains 14 residues. Germline-derived CDR1 and CDR2 are KGHSH and LQKENI. CDR3: CASSADSSNQPQHF. CDR3 sequence (DNA): TGTGCCAGCTCTGCTGACAGTAGCAATCAGCCCCAGCATTTT.

This sequence joins TRBV4-2 and TRBJ2-1; TRBD2 aligns across 11 bases. The CDR3 spans 18 residues. Germline loops: CDR1 LGHNA, CDR2 YNFKEQ. Trimming at V came to 2 bases and at J to 0 bases, leaving 6 bases not matched to a gene. The DNA of the CDR3 is TGTGCCAGCAGCCAACCCGGGACTAGCGGAAGCTCCTACAATGAGCAGTTCTTC. It translates to CASSQPGTSGSSYNEQFF.